Given below is one T cell receptor beta chain in context. This clonotype came up many times. No cognate antigen has been identified for it. Nothing much larger sits one base from this clone, and base qualities are not available. This entry is derived from a study of tumor and adjacent non-tumor tissue in lung cancer (dated by TCRdb to between 2018 and 2020). Study-level background: The cohort included 12 adenocarcinoma, 2 squamous cell carcinoma and 1 small cell lung cancer patients. Sequencing produced about 130,000,000 productive TCRbeta reads in total, an average of approximately 4 million reads per sample. For each patient, one tumor sample and one normal lung sample were taken, giving about 29 paired specimens that underwent TCRbeta CDR3 sequencing. Ages among the roughly 15 patients ranged from roughly 31 to 76 years, there were approximately 10 men and 5 women, and disease was at TNM stage I to III. The study compared bulk TCRbeta repertoires from lung tumor tissue and matched distant non-tumor lung tissue of approximately 14 lung cancer patients. Results and caveats for the whole study, not just this receptor: The sequencing platform is not named in the methods, and unique molecular identifiers are not mentioned. Because peripheral blood was not sequenced, blood TCRbeta repertoires in the lung cancer patients of the study were not examined. TCR diversity was significantly higher in younger patients, and greater tumor TCR diversity was associated with shorter overall survival and shorter disease-free survival. Tumor tissue showed significantly higher TCR diversity (inverse Simpson) than normal lung tissue, at 431.37 vs 166.20 (P = 0.0075, Mann-Whitney U test). In normal lung, the top 100 clones accounted for a significantly larger cumulative share of the repertoire than in tumor tissue. With only roughly 14 patients in the cohort, the authors noted that larger samples and more detailed clinical data are needed.

Bulk unsorted tissue served as the source for RNA extraction, and RNA quality was assessed using a NanoDrop ND-1000 and an Agilent 2100. Normal lung samples were distant non-tumor tissue taken more than 3 cm from the tumor edge. Newly diagnosed lung cancer patients without prior chemotherapy who had been admitted for thoracic surgery in China between August and November 2014 were enrolled as donors. The study excluded patients who had received radiotherapy or chemotherapy before or who had another cancer at the same time. Surgical tissue pieces of roughly 1-2 cm3 were preserved in RNAlater solution and stored at -80 °C until use. Measured from the cysteine to the phenylalanine, the CDR3 is 10 residues long. The sequence is cut down to CDR3 DNA, 30 bases in frame from base 1. CDR1 and CDR2 are read off the germline V gene as SGHRS and YFSETQ. The trim is 7 bases for V and 6 bases for J, with a gap of 5 bases between the germline ends.

Libraries were prepared through multiplex PCR. The sequencer was an Illumina HiSeq 2500. Following protocols modified from ARM-PCR, the researchers constructed TCRbeta libraries through three rounds of nested PCR with primers (Table S4). Before sequencing, PCR products of 200-500 bp were cut from the gel and purified using the QIAquick gel extraction kit. As for the authors' bioinformatics: Reads were cleaned using Trimmomatic, were merged into complete CDR3 sequences using FLASH, and were assigned to V(D)J germline segments using MiTCR. Clonal diversity was calculated as the inverse Simpson's index using VDJtools. In-frame sequences lacking a premature stop codon were counted as productive reads. The public reads were run again by TCRdb, first through fastp at Q25 and then through MiXCR, and only productive beta chains were kept. Rows are unified per CDR3 protein, each entry keeping the most common DNA and genes. TCRdb assigned the V and J calls; the authors' analysis was not used. The sample data list 70,000 to 90,000 distinct CDR3 sequences, and around 70% of these were observed just once. The ten largest clones capture about 27% of the sample.

Sample: distant non-tumor lung tissue. The sequence derives from a woman aged 50 to 60 with non-small cell lung cancer. Here the chain combines TRBV5-1 and TRBJ2-4, with no D gene named confidently. The DNA reads TGCGCCAGCCTAGGAAACATTCAGTACTTC. This yields the protein CASLGNIQYF.